Detailed here is one T cell receptor (beta chain). Which antigen it targets is not known. Per-base qualities were not stored, and no clone one base away is much larger. The sample is drawn from a study of blood T cell repertoires in COVID-19 (TCRdb year 2020). Background for the entire study: Samples covering the acute and convalescent phases of COVID-19 were provided by collaborators in the United States, Italy and Spain. The material from the prospective study consisted of cDNA or gDNA derived from T cells, B-cell-depleted T cells, or PBMCs. Subjects who had been exposed to COVID-19, were actively infected with it, or had recovered from it provided the deeply sampled blood TCRbeta repertoires that made up the dataset. Where available, HLA class I and class II types were obtained from metadata supplied by the sample provider rather than from assay-based typing. The repertoires were made available in a free public database intended to serve as a resource for research on the immune response to SARS-CoV-2. The sample metadata nearly always contained a de-identified subject ID, COVID-19 status, age in years and sex. Samples came from the ongoing ImmuneRACE study (first 160 participants) plus 1,254 subjects from 6 global collaborators.

In the prospective study, participants were roughly 18 to 100 years old, resided in fewer than 25 geographic areas of the United States, and were enrolled through a virtual design. In the prospective study, cohorts were assigned on the basis of participant-reported clinical history obtained from a screening survey and a study questionnaire. For ImmuneRACE Cohort 3, a participant was defined as recovered based on two consecutive negative NP/OP PCR tests, clearance by a healthcare professional, or resolution of symptoms. Each participant in the prospective study had whole blood, serum and a nasopharyngeal or oropharyngeal swab collected by mobile phlebotomists. Over a roughly 2-month period, participants in the prospective study had the option of providing additional blood draws and questionnaires. Before DNA extraction, blood samples from the prospective study were shipped at room temperature or frozen.

Results and caveats for the whole study, not just this receptor: Clinical and demographic metadata were provided uncurated, with the amount varying by source and participant.

The CDR3 has 15 amino acids, counting the end cysteine and phenylalanine. The read is trimmed to its CDR3 DNA, 45 bases read in frame from base 1. Looking up the germline V gene yields CDR1 SGHTA and CDR2 FQGTGA. V sheds 5 bases and J sheds 0 bases, leaving 12 bases between their ends. TCRbeta CDR3 regions were amplified from genomic DNA by means of the immunoSEQ Assay, a bias-controlled multiplex PCR. In the paper's pipeline: The number of nucleated cells in each sample was estimated by amplification of reference gene primers within the assay. Sequence reads were collapsed and filtered to measure the absolute abundance of every unique TCRbeta CDR3 rearrangement. For each sample, productive Simpson clonality was calculated by taking the square root of Simpson's diversity index across productive rearrangements. TCRdb stores this immuneACCESS table with in-frame sequences only. Part of the clones is absent; in the studies checked, under half of the shortfall reflects unresolved V genes, and no reason is known for the rest. The V and J calls and clone size are taken from that table; D and trimming were inferred from the DNA. For this sample there are approximately 440,000 clones; around 90% appear just once. Jointly, the top ten make up 0.6% of the sample.

The TCR originated in a man between 18 and 35 years old who had recovered from COVID-19. Sequencing was done on a sample of PBMCs or T cells enriched from blood (not recorded which). The chain joins TRBV7-3 to TRBJ2-3; the best D guess is TRBD2, with 5 bases matching. The CDR3 reads CASSASGASTDTQYF. The DNA is TGTGCCAGCAGCGCGAGCGGAGCTAGCACAGATACGCAGTATTTT. The CDR3, completed at both ends by the reference TRBV7-3 and TRBJ2-3 genes, gives the full variable domain GAGVSQTPSNKVTEKGKYVELRCDPISGHTALYWYRQSLGQGPEFLIYFQGTGAADDSGLPNDRFFAVRPEGSVSTLKIQRTERGDSAVYLCASSASGASTDTQYFGPGTRLTVL.